The subject of this entry is one T cell receptor (beta chain). Caucasian adults residing in Nashville, Tennessee made up all the donors. V dropped 0 bases and J dropped 1 base, with 11 bases sitting between them. The CDR3 has 15 residues. Germline V lookup: CDR1 SQVTM, CDR2 ANQGSEA. This entry belongs to a study of shared clonotypes between healthy human individuals. The wider study: Three CD4 naive, three CD4 memory, two CD8 naive and one CD8 memory plate were used per donor.

Generated by immunoSEQ multiplex PCR, the TCRdb table keeps only in-frame clones and is missing some. The sample comprises 2 million to 3 million clones, just over 90% of which are singletons, and 0.11% to 0.15% rests with the top ten. The sample was naive CD4+ T cells sorted from blood. Subset indicated: CD45RA+ positively selected. The J gene is TRBJ2-3, the V gene TRBV29-1; a weak D match, TRBD1 (7 bases). This sequence was found in a man aged 18 to 30 in good health. This CDR3 is CSVEDSGQGTDTQYF. The CDR3 nucleotides read TGCAGCGTTGAAGATAGCGGACAGGGCACAGATACGCAGTATTTT.